This passage covers 17 T cell receptor beta chains from one sample sequenced in a study of blood T cell repertoires in COVID-19. The protocol was immunoSEQ multiplex PCR, while the TCRdb copy is restricted to in-frame clones and leaves out a portion. The sample yields about 140,000 clones, less than 85% seen once. Material for sequencing was PBMCs or T cells enriched from blood (not recorded which). These receptors originate from a woman aged 18-29 years who had been exposed to COVID-19.

The chain joins TRBV2 to TRBJ1-2, with a tentative D call TRBD1 (5 bases). Trimming pared 6 bases from V and 2 bases from J, leaving 13 bases between. CDR1 SNHLY and CDR2 FYNNEI come from the germline V gene. This CDR3 has 14 amino acids. The CDR3 DNA reads as TGTGCCAGCAGGGCAGGGTTCGGAAACTATGGCTACACCTTC. Its translation: CASRAGFGNYGYTF.

This rearrangement joins TRBV15 to TRBJ2-7; possibly TRBD1 for D (6 bases). Trimming removed 5 bases at V and 0 bases at J, with 17 bases between. The CDR3 is 16 residues long. Germline V gene lookup returns CDR1 LNHNV and CDR2 YYDKDF (reference sequence). This CDR3 is CATSPRLGQASYEQYF. The CDR3 DNA reads TGTGCCACCAGCCCGCGATTGGGACAAGCCTCCTACGAGCAGTACTTC.

This clone was counted between two and nine times. CDR3 loop: CASSYFTGQGVTEAFF. CDR3 DNA sequence: TGTGCCAGCAGTTACTTCACCGGACAGGGGGTAACTGAAGCTTTCTTT. This chain joins TRBV6-5 and TRBJ1-1; 10 bases fit TRBD1. Trimming removed 1 base from V and 5 bases from J; junction bases left unmatched: 7. Germline V gene sequence: CDR1 MNHEY, CDR2 SVGAGI. The CDR3 is made up of 16 amino acids.

The V gene is TRBV9, the J gene TRBJ2-7, with D perhaps TRBD2 (5 bases). Between the trimmed V and J ends, which lost 6 bases and 4 bases, there was a span of 23 bases. This CDR3 region has 16 residues. Germline V gene sequence: CDR1 SGDLS, CDR2 YYNGEE. DNA for the CDR3: TGTGCCAGCATCTACCCCGTCCCTGGGAGAGGTTACGAGCAGTACTTC. This sequence encodes CASIYPVPGRGYEQYF.

The V gene is TRBV11-2, the J gene TRBJ1-1, with 8 bases matching TRBD1. The CDR3 sequence is 13 residues long. The germline V gene encodes CDR1 SGHAT and CDR2 FQNNGV. V lost 2 bases and J lost 4; bases outside the gene matches: 0. The CDR3 loop reads CASSLQGATEAFF. In DNA, the CDR3 is TGTGCCAGCAGCTTACAGGGGGCCACTGAAGCTTTCTTT. The full variable domain, with the rest looked up from reference TRBV11-2 and TRBJ1-1, is EAGVAQSPRYKIIEKRQSVAFWCNPISGHATLYWYQQILGQGPKLLIQFQNNGVVDDSQLPKDRFSAERLKGVDSTLKIQPAKLEDSAVYLCASSLQGATEAFFGQGTRLTVV.

CDR3 loop: CASSNGLAGVGGSTDTQYF. In nucleotides, the CDR3 is TGTGCCAGCAGCAATGGACTAGCGGGAGTAGGCGGTAGCACAGATACGCAGTATTTT. This chain links TRBV5-6 with TRBJ2-3; 13 nucleotides match TRBD2. The germline V gene encodes CDR1 SGHDT and CDR2 YYEEEE. The CDR3 runs to 19 residues. V was clipped by 4 bases and J by 0 bases; unmatched bases: 11.

The gene calls are TRBV4-2 and TRBJ2-7; 9 bases fit TRBD1. V was clipped by 1 base and J by 4 bases; unmatched bases: 8. Looked up from germline, CDR1 is LGHNA and CDR2 is YNFKEQ. The CDR3 has 16 amino acids. CDR3 sequence reads: CASSQGPGQGVYEQYF. CDR3 bases: TGTGCCAGCAGCCAAGGCCCGGGACAGGGCGTATACGAGCAGTACTTC.

The chain is built from TRBV24-1 and TRBJ2-1, with a weak D call TRBD2 (6 bases). This CDR3 region has 15 residues. The germline V gene has CDR1 KGHDR and CDR2 SFDVKD. The ends were cut back, 2 bases at V and 7 bases at J, with 14 bases in the middle. The CDR3 DNA is TGTGCCACCAGTGATTCCCTCCGACGGGAGAATGAGCAGTTCTTC. Translation gives CATSDSLRRENEQFF.

The genes are TRBV5-5 and TRBJ2-5; TRBD2 is a possible D gene (5 bases). Germline V gene data show CDR1 as SGHKS and CDR2 as YYEKEE (reference sequence). CDR3 size: 16 residues. The ends were cut back, 0 bases at V and 2 bases at J, with 14 bases in the middle. CDR3 bases: TGTGCCAGCAGCTTGGCTAGCTCGACGCTTCAAGAGACCCAGTACTTC. Its translation: CASSLASSTLQETQYF.

The CDR3 spells CASSQDSMGGTEAFF. The CDR3, as DNA: TGTGCCAGCAGCCAAGATTCAATGGGGGGCACTGAAGCTTTCTTT. V is TRBV4-2 and J is TRBJ1-1, with D perhaps TRBD1 (5 bases). Trimming shortened V by 0 bases and J by 4 bases, and 12 bases separated the two germline ends. This CDR3 spans 15 amino acids. The germline V gene encodes CDR1 LGHNA and CDR2 YNFKEQ.

This rearrangement joins TRBV4-1 to TRBJ2-7, with D maybe TRBD1 (8 bases). Germline CDR1 reads MGHRA; CDR2 reads YSYEKL. V lost 4 bases to trimming and J lost 5 bases, with 15 bases between them. This CDR3 has 14 residues. The CDR3 DNA follows: TGCGCCAGCAGCCGAGACAGGGGAGGGGACGAGCAGTACTTC. This translates into CASSRDRGGDEQYF.

The table lists this clone with a few counts. The chain joins TRBV4-1 to TRBJ1-4; 7 bases map to TRBD1. The germline V gene encodes CDR1 MGHRA and CDR2 YSYEKL. The CDR3 has 19 amino acids. The V gene end was trimmed by 0 bases and the J gene end by 0 bases; junction bases not matched to a gene: 10. This CDR3 reads CASSQEDRTHRATNEKLFF. CDR3 coding DNA: TGCGCCAGCAGCCAAGAGGACAGGACCCACCGCGCAACTAATGAAAAACTGTTTTTT.

This sequence joins TRBV3-1 (or the pseudogene TRBV3-2) and TRBJ1-4; 7 bases are a match to TRBD1. Unmatched junction bases numbered 9, after V lost 4 bases and J lost 4 bases. Germline values: CDR1 LGHDT, CDR2 YNNKEL (reference sequence). The CDR3 spans 16 residues. In DNA form, the CDR3 reads TGTGCCAGCAGCCTAGGGGACAGTCGGCGTAATGAAAAACTGTTTTTT. Translating gives CASSLGDSRRNEKLFF.

The V and J genes are TRBV3-1 (or the pseudogene TRBV3-2) and TRBJ2-7; possible D gene TRBD2, 5 bases. Germline CDR1 reads LGHDT; CDR2 reads YNNKEL (reference sequence). V dropped 4 bases and J dropped 6 bases, with 13 bases sitting between them. This CDR3 has 13 residues. The CDR3 sequence: CASSPLRESEQYF. The CDR3 DNA sequence: TGTGCCAGCAGCCCTTTAAGGGAGTCCGAGCAGTACTTC.

This clone was counted a few times. This chain connects TRBV27 to TRBJ1-2; D remains unclear. Germline V CDR1 and CDR2: MNHEY, SMNVEV (reference sequence). There are 14 residues in the CDR3. V gave up 5 bases and J gave up 8 bases, with 18 bases separating them. The CDR3 region has the DNA TGTGCCAGCAGTCCACGAGATAGGTCGGGGGGCTACACCTTC. It is translated as CASSPRDRSGGYTF.

This rearrangement joins TRBV18 to TRBJ1-1; D is perhaps TRBD1 (5 bases). V shed 6 bases and J shed 3 bases, with 23 bases lying between them. This CDR3 spans 17 amino acids. Germline V gene sequence: CDR1 KGHSH, CDR2 LQKENI. The DNA for the CDR3 is TGTGCCAGCTCCCCTCGGACCATATCCGAACAGGACACTGAAGCTTTCTTT. Translation gives CASSPRTISEQDTEAFF.

Note on this clone: The sample contains more than one DNA sequence encoding this CDR3. CDR3 sequence: CASSLDSGKEQFF. The CDR3, as DNA: TGTGCCAGCAGCTTAGATAGCGGGAAGGAGCAGTTCTTC. The rearrangement joins TRBV7-9 to TRBJ2-1, with TRBD2 matching over 8 bases. V lost 1 base and J lost 10; bases outside the gene matches: 3. Germline CDR1 reads SEHNR; CDR2 reads FQNEAQ (reference sequence). The CDR3 totals 13 residues.